This T cell receptor (beta chain) was recorded in a study of OX40 agonist ivuxolimab in advanced cancers. For the study at large: The study enrolled dose-escalation patients with hepatocellular carcinoma, melanoma, renal cell or head and neck cancer.

Measured with immunoSEQ multiplex PCR; TCRdb has only the in-frame clones, and not every one. The table includes tens of thousands of clones, about four fifths detected once. With respect to this clone: Its antigen is still unknown.

With 2 bases clipped from V and 10 bases from J, the junction kept 12 bases outside the gene matches. This CDR3 has 16 amino acids. Germline V CDR1 and CDR2: SGHTA, FQGNSA. It was autoimmune disease history or systemic immunosuppression that excluded patients. Study-wide results and limits: CD8+ T cells (on average) carried more expanded clones than CD4+ T cells.

The sequence derives from an adult with an advanced solid tumor such as melanoma, head and neck, liver or kidney cancer. The sample was CD4+ or CD8+ T cells sorted from blood, taken in a trial of the OX40 agonist ivuxolimab. J is TRBJ2-1 and V is TRBV7-2; 9 nucleotides align to TRBD2. CDR3 sequence (DNA): TGTGCCAGCAGCTTAAGGTTTGGCGGGAGGGTAAACGAGCAGTTCTTC. It translates to CASSLRFGGRVNEQFF.